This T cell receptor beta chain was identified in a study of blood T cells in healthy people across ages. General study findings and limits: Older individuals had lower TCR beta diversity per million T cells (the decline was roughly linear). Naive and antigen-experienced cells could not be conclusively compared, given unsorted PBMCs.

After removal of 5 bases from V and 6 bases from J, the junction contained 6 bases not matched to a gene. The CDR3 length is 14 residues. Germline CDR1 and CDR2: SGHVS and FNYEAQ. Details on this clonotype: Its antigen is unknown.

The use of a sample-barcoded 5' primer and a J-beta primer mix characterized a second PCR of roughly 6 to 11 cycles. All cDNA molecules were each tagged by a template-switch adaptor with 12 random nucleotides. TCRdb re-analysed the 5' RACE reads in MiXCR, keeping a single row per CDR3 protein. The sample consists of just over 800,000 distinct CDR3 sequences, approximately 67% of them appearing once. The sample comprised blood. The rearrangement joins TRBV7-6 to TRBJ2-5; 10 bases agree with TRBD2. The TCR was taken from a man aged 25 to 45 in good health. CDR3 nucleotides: TGTGCCAGCAGCACTCCGGGACTAGCGCAGACCCAGTACTTC. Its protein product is CASSTPGLAQTQYF.